This T cell receptor beta chain was identified in a study of CD8 T cells in Susac syndrome (dated by TCRdb to the late 2010s). Notes on the research overall: Among the sequenced Susac syndrome patients, 5 or 6 had clinically active disease and under ten were in clinical remission. Susac syndrome patients were therapy-naive, on corticosteroids (some also receiving IVIg), or on IVIg alone at blood withdrawal. Whether CD8+ T cell activation and differentiation in Susac syndrome was antigen driven was tested using repertoire sequencing.

High-throughput TCR beta sequencing profiled peripheral blood CD8+ and CD4+ T cells from healthy donors, Susac syndrome patients and multiple sclerosis patients. Recently defined diagnostic criteria for definite or probable disease were met by the Susac syndrome patients. Bulk CD8+ and CD4+ T cells were purified by magnetic negative isolation, whereas CD8+ TEMRA cells were enriched by FACS. Blood was collected in EDTA tubes and processed within 24 hours, with PBMCs isolated through density gradient centrifugation. PBMCs intended for TCR sequencing were frozen in liquid nitrogen and were later thawed in a 37 degrees C water bath. The sorted or isolated CD4+, CD8+ and CD8+ TEMRA cells reached a purity of at least 90%. From the cysteine up to the phenylalanine, the CDR3 has a length of 14 residues. Solely the CDR3 DNA is kept, with 42 bases framed from the first base. V is shortened by 8 bases, J by 6 bases, and the region joining them spans 19 bases.

Paper-wide results and their limitations: The number of individuals in the TCR sequencing and HLA analysis was recognized as being relatively small. The CD4+ T cell repertoire of patients with Susac syndrome showed no detectable clonal expansion.

RNA was extracted with the RNeasy kit and roughly 0.45 to 1 ug was reverse transcribed using random hexamers. The immunoSEQ multiplex PCR assay, covering 54 Vbeta and 13 Jbeta segments, was used to amplify TCR beta CDR3 regions. To correct PCR amplification bias, a synthetic template baseline was used for both primer optimization and computational correction. Per the source publication's procedure: Reads were annotated to V, D and J genes per IMGT and analyzed with immunoSEQ Analyzer, keeping only productive sequences. To calculate clonality, Shannon entropy was normalized by log2 of the number of productive unique sequences and then subtracted from one. Public and private clones were assessed among the 100 most prevalent clones of each patient and control. Clones were defined as Susac-specific when absent from the healthy and MS cohorts, from about a thousand published viral clones and from other ImmuneACCESS disease sequences. TCRdb took the public reads, trimmed them with fastp at Q25, ran MiXCR for clone calling and kept in-frame beta chains. Each CDR3 protein appears once, grouped with its most common genes and DNA. TCRdb, rather than the study authors, made the V and J calls. For this sample there are about 140,000 distinct CDR3 sequences; more than 85% appear just once. 0.14% of the sample goes to the ten largest clones.

Only one count was recorded for this clonotype. Which antigen it targets is not known. No base-level quality is on record; no much larger clone is a single base apart. One read represents weak support. The clonotype comes from a human donor with Susac syndrome. Recombination linked TRBV12-3 or TRBV12-4 to TRBJ1-2, and the D gene may be TRBD1, 6 bases matching. The source material was CD4+ T cells from PBMCs. CDR3 reads: CASRPLGGADGYTF. In nucleotides, the sequence is TGTGCCAGCCGCCCCTTGGGGGGGGCCGATGGCTACACCTTC.